These T cell receptor beta chains were read from a single sample in a study of metastatic and nonmetastatic thyroid tumors. TCRdb ran MiXCR on the PCR reads. This sample has 49,000 or so clones, with 24% found just once. Sequenced material: blood. These receptors were collected from a male donor with papillary thyroid cancer or a benign thyroid nodule (not recorded which). Some clones in this sample may be carry-over from other donors' samples. CDR3s include the opening cysteine and the closing phenylalanine or tryptophan. The order of the fields is clone size, J gene, D gene, V gene, CDR3 protein, CDR3 DNA. D genes are given only for firm matches. Size values are once, few and many counts, or a class for expanded clones, and some rows have none.

.	TRBJ2-3	.	TRBV20-1	CSAKREYMTDTQYF	TGCAGTGCTAAACGGGAGTACATGACAGATACGCAGTATTTT
many	TRBJ2-7	TRBD1	TRBV7-9	CASSLPGGTYEQYF	TGTGCCAGCAGCTTACCAGGGGGCACCTACGAGCAGTACTTC
many	TRBJ2-5	.	TRBV19	CATSRWGVRDQETQYF	TGTGCCACTTCTCGGTGGGGGGTTAGGGACCAAGAGACCCAGTACTTC
.	TRBJ2-1	TRBD2	TRBV11-1	CASSRQLSSGGSYNEQFF	TGTGCCAGCAGCAGACAACTCTCTAGCGGGGGCTCCTACAATGAGCAGTTCTTC
.	TRBJ2-7	TRBD1	TRBV28	CASSPGTGGYEQYF	TGTGCCAGCAGCCCGGGGACAGGGGGCTACGAGCAGTACTTC
many	TRBJ2-3	TRBD2	TRBV19	CASSIWAGGTDTQYF	TGTGCCAGTAGTATTTGGGCGGGAGGCACAGATACGCAGTATTTT
many	TRBJ2-6	.	TRBV7-3	CASSLSDASSYGANVLTF	TGTGCCAGCAGCTTAAGTGACGCCTCTTCCTACGGGGCCAACGTCCTGACTTTC
medium-sized	TRBJ2-2	.	TRBV19	CASSGQGGGELFF	TGTGCCAGTAGTGGCCAGGGCGGAGGGGAGCTGTTTTTT
many	TRBJ2-3	.	TRBV2	CATAGGATDTQYF	TGTGCCACAGCGGGTGGCGCCACAGATACGCAGTATTTT
many	TRBJ2-1	.	TRBV10-3	CAIRPASGRAASYNEQFF	TGTGCCATCAGGCCTGCGTCAGGGAGAGCAGCATCCTACAATGAGCAGTTCTTC
medium-sized	TRBJ1-1	.	TRBV6-1	CATSMNTEAFF	TGTGCCACCTCCATGAACACTGAAGCTTTCTTT
.	TRBJ1-2	.	TRBV6-1	CASSEVADRSSNYGYTF	TGTGCCAGCAGTGAAGTAGCGGACAGAAGTTCAAACTATGGCTACACCTTC
.	TRBJ2-3	TRBD2	TRBV20-1	CSASGLAGGWDTQYF	TGCAGTGCTAGTGGTCTAGCGGGGGGTTGGGATACGCAGTATTTT
few	TRBJ1-2	.	TRBV28	CASSSNRDPRTYGYTF	TGTGCCAGCAGTAGTAACCGGGACCCGCGCACCTATGGCTACACCTTC
many	TRBJ2-1	TRBD2	TRBV25-1	CASSGGGLAGVEQFF	TGTGCCAGCAGTGGTGGGGGACTAGCGGGAGTTGAGCAGTTCTTC
once	TRBJ2-2	.	TRBV18	CASSSQNTGELFF	TGTGCCAGCTCTAGTCAGAACACCGGGGAGCTGTTTTTT
.	TRBJ2-7	.	TRBV30	CAWSVQSGWTPYEQYF	TGTGCCTGGAGTGTACAGTCTGGCTGGACCCCCTACGAGCAGTACTTC
.	TRBJ2-6	.	TRBV3-1	CASSQWGSGANVLTF	TGTGCCAGCAGCCAATGGGGCTCCGGGGCCAACGTCCTGACTTTC
many	TRBJ1-6	TRBD1	TRBV28	CASNTLISGTDNSPLHF	TGTGCCAGCAATACCCTGATTTCGGGGACAGACAATTCACCCCTCCACTTT
.	TRBJ1-2	TRBD1	TRBV11-1	CASSFGSGTAMFYGYTF	TGTGCCAGCAGCTTTGGGTCCGGGACAGCGATGTTCTATGGCTACACCTTC
.	TRBJ1-2	.	TRBV28	CASISGVYGYTF	TGTGCCAGCATTTCAGGGGTCTATGGCTACACCTTC
.	TRBJ2-3	.	TRBV7-9	CASSHPPRTDTQYF	TGTGCCAGCAGCCATCCCCCTAGAACAGATACGCAGTATTTT
few	TRBJ1-2	TRBD1	TRBV19	CASGKDRGPEGYTF	TGTGCCAGTGGAAAAGACAGGGGGCCGGAGGGCTACACCTTC
few	TRBJ1-1	.	TRBV19	CASSIPHMNTEAFF	TGTGCCAGTAGTATCCCCCATATGAACACTGAAGCTTTCTTT
few	TRBJ2-1	.	TRBV6-5	CASSYRGIGEQFF	TGTGCCAGCAGTTACCGAGGAATTGGTGAGCAGTTCTTC
few	TRBJ1-1	.	TRBV28	CASSSTSIPFEAFF	TGTGCCAGCAGTTCCACCTCCATACCTTTTGAAGCTTTCTTT
medium-sized	TRBJ2-7	.	TRBV12-3/TRBV12-4	CASSLRSQGVAEQYF	TGTGCCAGCAGTTTAAGGTCACAGGGTGTAGCTGAGCAGTACTTC